This T cell receptor beta chain was sequenced for a study of blood T cell repertoires in COVID-19. As for the study in general: From the United States, Italy and Spain came samples of acute and convalescent COVID-19. From T cells, B-cell-depleted T cells, or PBMCs came the material, which was cDNA or gDNA.

Trimming cost V 2 bases and J 12 bases; bases outside gene matches: 1. There are 11 residues in the CDR3. Germline CDR1 reads MNHNS; CDR2 reads SASEGT. In the original processing: Reference gene primer amplification yielded estimated nucleated cell counts. Clones were read by immunoSEQ multiplex PCR, and TCRdb kept only the in-frame ones, dropping some. V and J calls and clone size are as listed in that table; D and trimming were resolved from the DNA. The data show roughly 500,000 clones, approximately 92% seen once. Patients of the Seattle cohort, enrolled during active infection, were followed longitudinally.

This sequence originates from a young man with COVID-19, enrolled during active disease. Material: peripheral blood. V usage is TRBV6-1 and J usage is TRBJ2-1; 7 nucleotides line up with TRBD2. CDR3 residues: CASSETGGQFF. As DNA, the CDR3 is TGTGCCAGCAGTGAAACGGGGGGGCAGTTCTTC.